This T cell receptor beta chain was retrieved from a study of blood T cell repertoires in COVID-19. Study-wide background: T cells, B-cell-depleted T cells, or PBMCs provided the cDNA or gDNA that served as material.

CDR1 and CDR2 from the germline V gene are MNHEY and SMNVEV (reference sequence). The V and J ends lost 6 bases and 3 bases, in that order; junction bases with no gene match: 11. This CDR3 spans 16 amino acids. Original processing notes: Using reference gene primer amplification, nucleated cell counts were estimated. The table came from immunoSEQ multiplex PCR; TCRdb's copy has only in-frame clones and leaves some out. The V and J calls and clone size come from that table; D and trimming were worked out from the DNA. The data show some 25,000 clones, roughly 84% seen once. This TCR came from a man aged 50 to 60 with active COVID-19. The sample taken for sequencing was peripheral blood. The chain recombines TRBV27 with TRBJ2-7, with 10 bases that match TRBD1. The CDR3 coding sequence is TGTGCCAGCAGCCGGACAGGGGGGTCAGACTACTACGAGCAGTACTTC. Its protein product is CASSRTGGSDYYEQYF.